These 25 T cell receptor beta chains originate from one sample sequenced in a study of blood T cells in healthy people across ages. Primed by a sample-barcoded 5' primer and a J-beta primer mix, a second PCR proceeded for roughly 7 to 12 cycles. In TCRdb, the 5' RACE reads were re-called with MiXCR into one record per CDR3 protein. The data hold roughly 800,000 distinct CDR3 sequences, with over 45% observed a single time. Sequenced sample: blood. The receptors were sampled from a man younger than 45 in good health.

The genes are TRBV29-1 and TRBJ1-1, with 9 bases identical to TRBD1. CDR1 is SQVTM and CDR2 is ANQGSEA in the germline V gene. The CDR3 is 13 residues long. Trimming took 7 bases from V and 6 from J; bases not matched to a gene: 9. This CDR3 is CSAYDHRGPEAFF. In nucleotides, the CDR3 is TGCAGCGCCTACGACCACAGGGGGCCTGAAGCTTTCTTT.

The rearrangement links TRBV7-2 to TRBJ1-4, with D unresolved. The ends were cut back, 3 bases at V and 3 bases at J, with 8 bases in the middle. The CDR3 extends over 14 amino acids. Looked up from germline, CDR1 is SGHTA and CDR2 is FQGNSA. CDR3 DNA: TGTGCCAGCAGCTTGGGAGTGGCTAATGAAAAACTGTTTTTT. Its translation is CASSLGVANEKLFF.

V is TRBV20-1 and J is TRBJ2-1; 10 bases map to TRBD1. Trimming took 6 bases from V and 8 from J; bases not matched to a gene: 7. The germline V gene has CDR1 DFQATT and CDR2 SNEGSKA (reference sequence). The CDR3 runs to 13 residues. CDR3 coding DNA: TGCAGTGCCCCGGGACAGGGGTTCGATGAGCAGTTCTTC. Its protein is CSAPGQGFDEQFF.

The CDR3 region is CASSLGGWSNQPQHF. The CDR3 region has the DNA TGTGCCAGCAGCTTAGGAGGGTGGAGCAATCAGCCCCAGCATTTT. This chain joins TRBV7-2 and TRBJ1-5; no firm D call. The CDR3 contains 15 residues. Trimming took 1 base from V and 1 from J, leaving 8 bases between them. Germline lookup yields CDR1 SGHTA and CDR2 FQGNSA.

Only one count was recorded for this clonotype. The junction departs from the called germline gene at one end, perhaps through a read error. The chain employs TRBV7-7 and TRBJ2-3, with TRBD2 matching over 8 bases. Germline CDR1 is SSHAT and CDR2 is FNYEAQ (reference sequence). The CDR3 covers 18 residues. The CDR3 is CASSLEIAGPLQSDTQYF. The DNA of the CDR3 is TGTGCTAGCAGCTTAGAGATAGCGGGACCACTCCAATCAGATACGCAGTATTTT.

There are a few counts of this clonotype. The rearrangement links TRBV20-1 to TRBJ1-5; D is undetermined. This CDR3 contains 13 residues. V lost 0 bases, J lost 4 bases, and 7 bases lay in between. Germline assignment: CDR1 DFQATT and CDR2 SNEGSKA (reference sequence). CDR3 nucleotides: TGCAGTGCTAGAGATCCCCTGAATCAGCCCCAGCATTTT. Protein sequence: CSARDPLNQPQHF.

CDR3 protein: CASRATGTNVLTF. CDR3 DNA sequence: TGTGCCAGCAGGGCGACGGGGACCAACGTCCTGACTTTC. This rearrangement joins TRBV12-3 or TRBV12-4 to TRBJ2-6; TRBD2 is a possible D gene (5 bases). The CDR3 covers 13 residues. Between the trimmed V and J ends, which lost 6 bases and 8 bases, there was a span of 11 bases.

The chain recombines TRBV29-1 with TRBJ1-2; D is ambiguous. The CDR3 has 13 amino acids. Germline assignment: CDR1 SQVTM and CDR2 ANQGSEA. V gave up 2 bases and J gave up 0 bases, with 7 bases separating them. The CDR3 sequence: CSVETAANYGYTF. CDR3 coding DNA: TGCAGCGTTGAAACAGCCGCTAACTATGGCTACACCTTC.

V usage is TRBV9 and J usage is TRBJ1-1; TRBD1 aligns across 8 bases. Looked up from germline, CDR1 is SGDLS and CDR2 is YYNGEE. The CDR3 spans 14 residues. Losses at the gene ends were 4 bases for V and 3 bases for J; bases not matched to a gene: 5. CDR3 sequence (DNA): TGTGCCAGCAGCCGAACAGGGGGGGACACTGAAGCTTTCTTT. Its protein is CASSRTGGDTEAFF.

The chain carries TRBV7-9 and TRBJ2-6; D is uncertain. Germline V gene data show CDR1 as SEHNR and CDR2 as FQNEAQ (reference sequence). The CDR3 runs to 16 residues. With 7 bases removed from V and 0 bases from J, the gap between germline ends came to 13 bases. Here the CDR3 DNA reads TGTGCCAGCACCCCTCCCCAGACCTCTGGGGCCAACGTCCTGACTTTC. The encoded protein is CASTPPQTSGANVLTF.

The chain is built from TRBV4-2 and TRBJ1-6; 8 bases match TRBD1. V was pared by 0 bases and J by 5 bases, with 6 bases of the junction left unmatched. Looked up from germline, CDR1 is LGHNA and CDR2 is YNFKEQ. This CDR3 has 17 amino acids. CDR3 amino acids: CASSQEGGDRNNSPLHF. Written as DNA, the CDR3 is TGTGCCAGCAGCCAAGAAGGCGGGGACAGGAATAATTCACCCCTCCACTTT.

The V gene is TRBV25-1, the J gene TRBJ2-7; TRBD1 aligns across 7 bases. CDR1 and CDR2 from the germline V gene are MGHDK and SYGVNS. The CDR3 totals 14 residues. The trim removed 1 base at V and 6 bases at J, leaving 6 bases unmatched. The CDR3, as DNA: TGTGCCAGCAGTGAATGTGACAGGGTTTGCGAGCAGTACTTC. This translates into CASSECDRVCEQYF.

A word on this clonotype: At one end the junction does not follow the germline gene, possibly because of a read error. Here the CDR3 reads CAISVQGAKTGELFF. As DNA, the CDR3 is TGTGCCATCAGTGTGCAGGGGGCGAAGACCGGGGAGCTGTTTTTT. The chain has TRBV10-3 and TRBJ2-2; 8 nucleotides line up with TRBD1. The CDR3 has 15 residues. Germline CDR1 and CDR2: ENHRY and SYGVKD.

This chain uses TRBV29-1 with TRBJ2-7; the match to TRBD2 covers 9 bases. The trim removed 3 bases at V and 3 bases at J, leaving 3 bases unmatched. Germline values: CDR1 SQVTM, CDR2 ANQGSEA. The CDR3 length is 13 residues. The CDR3 loop is CSVEPSGVYEQYF. The DNA for the CDR3 is TGCAGCGTTGAGCCTAGCGGGGTCTACGAGCAGTACTTC.

The V call is TRBV11-3, the J call TRBJ2-1; tentative D call: TRBD1 (7 bases). V gave up 4 bases and J gave up 0 bases, with 13 bases separating them. In germline, CDR1 is SGHNT, CDR2 YENEEA. This CDR3 is built from 16 residues. The CDR3 DNA sequence: TGTGCCAGCAGCTCCAGGGGGGCTTCCTCCTACAATGAGCAGTTCTTC. Residues: CASSSRGASSYNEQFF.

The rearrangement joins TRBV7-6 to TRBJ2-4; 7 bases align to TRBD2. CDR3 length equals 13 residues. The V and J ends lost 1 base and 13 bases, in that order; junction bases with no gene match: 7. Germline CDR1 and CDR2: SGHVS and FNYEAQ. The CDR3 DNA reads TGTGCCAGCAGCTTAGTGGCTCGGGAGGAGCAGTACTTC. It is translated as CASSLVAREEQYF.

The chain employs TRBV20-1 and TRBJ2-5; 8 bases are shared with TRBD2. CDR3 length: 15 amino acids. In germline, CDR1 is DFQATT, CDR2 SNEGSKA (reference sequence). V shed 1 base, J shed 5 bases, and the junction held 9 bases outside the gene matches. The CDR3 DNA follows: TGCAGTGCTAGAGTAGACGGGGGGGTAATGGAGACCCAGTACTTC. This gives the protein CSARVDGGVMETQYF.

This clonotype was seen a handful of times. The gene calls are TRBV20-1 and TRBJ2-3; D possibly uses TRBD1 or TRBD2 (5 bases each). Germline lookup yields CDR1 DFQATT and CDR2 SNEGSKA (reference sequence). The CDR3 extends over 16 amino acids. V lost 2 bases and J lost 5, with 20 bases in between. CDR3 amino acids: CSARFPGPSGIDTQYF. The CDR3 DNA is TGCAGTGCTAGATTCCCGGGGCCGTCAGGGATAGATACGCAGTATTTT.

The CDR3 DNA sequence: TGCAGTGCTAGACAGGATAACTCTCGTGGCTACACCTTC. This codes for CSARQDNSRGYTF. The chain recombines TRBV20-1 with TRBJ1-2; unclear D gene. V lost 2 bases and J lost 7, with 14 bases in between. Looked up from germline, CDR1 is DFQATT and CDR2 is SNEGSKA (reference sequence). CDR3 length equals 13 residues.

The gene calls are TRBV2 and TRBJ2-1; unclear D gene. Germline CDR1 SNHLY, CDR2 FYNNEI. Trimming took 0 bases from V and 2 from J, leaving 8 bases between them. The CDR3 spans 15 residues. CDR3 loop: CASSEAGQTYNEQFF. The CDR3 DNA sequence: TGTGCCAGCAGTGAAGCAGGCCAGACCTACAATGAGCAGTTCTTC. The complete variable domain, with remaining parts taken from reference TRBV2 and TRBJ2-1, reads EPEVTQTPSHQVTQMGQEVILRCVPISNHLYFYWYRQILGQKVEFLVSFYNNEISEKSEIFDDQFSVERPDGSNFTLKIRSTKLEDSAMYFCASSEAGQTYNEQFFGPGTRLTVL.

This clonotype was observed a handful of times. The chain carries TRBV7-2 and TRBJ2-7; 9 positions match TRBD2. This CDR3 has 15 amino acids. Germline V gene lookup returns CDR1 SGHTA and CDR2 FQGNSA. Trimming at V came to 2 bases and at J to 0 bases, leaving 2 bases not matched to a gene. Here the CDR3 reads CASSLTSGYSYEQYF. The CDR3 nucleotides are TGTGCCAGCAGCTTAACTAGCGGGTACTCCTACGAGCAGTACTTC.

The rearrangement joins TRBV12-3 or TRBV12-4 to TRBJ2-5; 9 nucleotides line up with TRBD2. V trimming: 3 bases; J trimming: 5 bases; junction bases outside the gene matches: 7. The CDR3 sequence is 15 residues long. As DNA, the CDR3 is TGTGCCAGCAGTTTGGGCGGGAGGGCCTGGGAGACCCAGTACTTC. Residues: CASSLGGRAWETQYF.

J is TRBJ2-2 and V is TRBV28; 7 bases map to TRBD2. This CDR3 comprises 17 residues. Looked up from germline, CDR1 is MDHEN and CDR2 is SYDVKM. V shed 5 bases and J 2 bases; nucleotides not matched to a gene: 11. CDR3 nucleotide sequence: TGTGCCAGCAGTACTCCCCGTCTAGCGGAAAACACCGGGGAGCTGTTTTTT. Translating it yields CASSTPRLAENTGELFF.

This chain links TRBV7-9 with TRBJ2-1, with 9 nucleotides matching TRBD2. V lost 11 bases and J lost 12; bases outside the gene matches: 17. This CDR3 is built from 14 residues. Germline V lookup: CDR1 SEHNR, CDR2 FQNEAQ (reference sequence). CDR3 in DNA: TGTGCCGTCCCTCGGGCGGGAGGGCCTTACGGGCAGTTCTTC. This gives the protein CAVPRAGGPYGQFF.

This chain links TRBV7-9 with TRBJ2-1, with D perhaps TRBD2 (5 bases). The CDR3 runs to 16 residues. Germline CDR1 and CDR2: SEHNR and FQNEAQ (reference sequence). V lost 2 bases to trimming and J lost 7 bases, with 18 bases between them. This CDR3 is CASSLKSSERGNEQFF. DNA for the CDR3: TGTGCCAGCAGCTTAAAGTCATCAGAAAGAGGGAATGAGCAGTTCTTC.